These 7 T cell receptor beta chains came from one sample sequenced in a study of CD8 T cells in Susac syndrome. After extraction with the RNeasy kit, 0.5 to 1 ug of the RNA was reverse transcribed using random hexamers. Each CDR3 protein gets one entry after TCRdb re-called the immunoSEQ multiplex PCR reads with MiXCR. The repertoire holds 170,000 or so distinct CDR3 sequences, with about 94% as singletons. The sample was CD4+ T cells from PBMCs. These TCRs come from a human donor with Susac syndrome.

The chain has TRBV6-2 or TRBV6-3 and TRBJ1-4, with 8 bases fitting TRBD1. Trimming took 4 bases from V and 8 from J; bases not matched to a gene: 6. The germline CDR1 and CDR2 sequences are MNHEY and SVGEGT. The CDR3 consists of 14 residues. CDR3 amino acids: CASSSGQVNEKLFF. CDR3 bases: TGTGCCAGCAGTTCGGGACAGGTCAACGAAAAACTGTTTTTT.

This clonotype came up once. The chain employs TRBV5-1 and TRBJ2-3; D perhaps matches TRBD1 (5 bases). The CDR3 runs 16 residues. Germline assignment: CDR1 SGHRS and CDR2 YFSETQ. Trimming cost V 4 bases and J 3 bases, with 18 bases left between them. The CDR3 protein is CASSPRQRTGTDTQYF. CDR3 in DNA: TGCGCCAGCAGCCCACGACAGCGAACCGGGACAGATACGCAGTATTTT. The whole variable domain, filled in from reference TRBV5-1 and TRBJ2-3, reads KAGVTQTPRYLIKTRGQQVTLSCSPISGHRSVSWYQQTPGQGLQFLFEYFSETQRNKGNFPGRFSGRQFSNSRSEMNVSTLELGDSALYLCASSPRQRTGTDTQYFGPGTRLTVL.

The CDR3 spells CATSDYPLRQFNQPQHF. CDR3 nucleotides: TGTGCCACCAGTGATTATCCTCTAAGACAGTTCAATCAGCCCCAGCATTTT. The chain combines TRBV24-1 with TRBJ1-5, with D tentatively TRBD1 (5 bases). The CDR3 is made up of 17 amino acids. Germline V gives CDR1 KGHDR, CDR2 SFDVKD. V lost 2 bases, J lost 3 bases, and 16 bases lay in between.

The gene calls are TRBV12-5 and TRBJ2-7; D is perhaps TRBD1 or TRBD2 (5 bases each). Trimming pared 5 bases from V and 3 bases from J, leaving 8 bases between. The CDR3 runs to 12 residues. Looked up from germline, CDR1 is LGHNT and CDR2 is FRNRAP. The CDR3 loop is CASGPGRYEQYF. CDR3 bases: TGTGCTAGTGGTCCGGGACGCTACGAGCAGTACTTC.

This chain's CDR3 is CVPGGVTEAFF. CDR3 coding DNA: TGCGTCCCGGGGGGGGTCACTGAAGCTTTCTTT. This sequence joins TRBV23-1 and TRBJ1-1, with a possible D match to TRBD1 (5 bases). TRBV23-1 is an ORF, and what it does is uncertain. This CDR3 has 11 amino acids.

This chain uses TRBV20-1 with TRBJ2-4, with 8 bases matching TRBD2. V trimming: 3 bases; J trimming: 8 bases; junction bases outside the gene matches: 12. Looked up from germline, CDR1 is DFQATT and CDR2 is SNEGSKA (reference sequence). The CDR3 covers 15 residues. This CDR3 reads CSASPAGGRLYIQYF. DNA of the CDR3: TGCAGTGCTAGCCCAGCCGGCGGGAGGTTGTACATTCAGTACTTC.

The V and J genes are TRBV7-8 and TRBJ1-1, with D unclear. Trimming removed 3 bases from V and 4 bases from J, with 15 bases in between. Germline V CDR1 and CDR2: SGHVS, FQNEAQ. This CDR3 is built from 15 residues. CDR3 amino acids: CASSFFAWESTEAFF. Here the CDR3 DNA reads TGTGCCAGCAGCTTTTTTGCCTGGGAGAGCACTGAAGCTTTCTTT.